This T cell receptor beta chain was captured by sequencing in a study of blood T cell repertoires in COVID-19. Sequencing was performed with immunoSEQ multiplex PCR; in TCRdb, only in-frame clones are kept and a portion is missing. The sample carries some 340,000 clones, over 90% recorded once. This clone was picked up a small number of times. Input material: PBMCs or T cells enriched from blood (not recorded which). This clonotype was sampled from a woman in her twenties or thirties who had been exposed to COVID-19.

The CDR3 region is CASSEQRVWQPQHF. CDR3 coding DNA: TGTGCCAGCAGTGAACAGAGGGTTTGGCAGCCCCAGCATTTT. The J gene is TRBJ1-5, the V gene TRBV6-1, with unresolved D. The germline V gene encodes CDR1 MNHNS and CDR2 SASEGT. This CDR3 has 14 residues. Deletions cut 2 bases from V and 7 bases from J, with 12 bases between.